Described below is a single T cell receptor (beta chain) sequence and its context. The antigen it binds to is not known. Base qualities are not recorded, but no much larger clone differs from it by a single base. In total, more than 500 healthy bone marrow donors made up the cohort. At the time of sampling, every cohort member was nominally healthy, though immune exposures that went unrecorded were likely present. The donor tested CMV seronegative and was one of the 352 seronegative cohort members. A peripheral blood sample was collected from each donor, and TCR beta sequencing was performed on peripheral blood mononuclear cells. The Qiagen DNeasy Blood Extraction Kit was used to extract genomic DNA from the blood cell samples. Unmatched junction bases come to 12, with V trimmed by 4 bases and J by 0 bases. The CDR3 goes from the cysteine to the phenylalanine over 17 residues. Only the CDR3 portion is preserved as DNA: 51 bases, with reading frame beginning at the first base. CDR1 and CDR2 are drawn from the germline V gene (reference sequence): SEHNR, FQNEAQ.

The receptor library was made with the immunoSEQ multiplex PCR assay. For the multiplex PCR, a mixture combining 60 forward primers for TCR Vbeta segments and 13 reverse primers for TCR Jbeta segments was used. The CDR3 region of rearranged TCR beta genes was amplified from genomic DNA with a multiplex PCR assay. The amplified TCR beta libraries were sequenced on the Illumina HiSeq System as 87-base-pair reads. The original methods were these. A later analysis counted about 82 million unique TCR beta chains across the 550 to 800 repertoires, and some 11 million of these chains were shared by at least two donors. To remove PCR and sequencing errors, raw reads were error-corrected and collapsed into unique sequences using a nearest-neighbor algorithm that merged closely related sequences. Alignment of CDR3 sequences to IMGT reference sequences was used to assign V, D and J gene segments. For a sequence to be retained, a match of at least six nucleotides was required to both a V gene segment and a J gene segment. Rearrangements were called productive when the CDR3 lacked stop codons and stayed in frame with V and J; all others were non-productive. Following IMGT convention, CDR3 was defined as the stretch from the second conserved V-encoded cysteine to the conserved J-encoded phenylalanine. The earlier analysis of fewer than 750 of the donors excluded sequences that lacked an unambiguous match to a single V gene segment. An earlier analysis of a few hundred of the donors classified V segments as functional when productive rearrangements were above 56.7% and as segregating when the standard deviation between donors was above 5%. A statistical classification framework was built to diagnose cytomegalovirus status from the catalog of TCR beta chain sequences. V and J gene assignment, in a later analysis, came from comparing TCR nucleotide sequences with IMGT/GENE-DB human TR gene sequences. Using the TCRdist pipeline, a later analysis assigned CDR3 sequences along with most-parsimonious VDJ recombination scenarios. In a later analysis, each TCR beta chain was defined by its CDR3 amino acid sequence together with its V-gene family, and reads without a unique V-gene family were excluded. To address suspected cross-contamination and a sequencing artifact, a later analysis removed 592 highly shared, low-generation-probability nucleotide sequences. A later analysis calculated a clonal expansion index for each public chain from normalized within-repertoire ranks of inferred template counts. In a later analysis, generation probabilities were computed with a VDJ recombination model fitted to out-of-frame rearrangements, and the resulting probabilities were checked against IGoR. In a later analysis, hypergeometric tests were used to score TCR-TCR, TCR-HLA and TCR-CMV co-occurrence, with a repertoire-size bias correction applied to TCR pairs. To estimate false discovery rates, a later analysis permuted the HLA or CMV assignments 20 times. In a later analysis, co-occurring TCRs were grouped with DBSCAN, and TCRdist sequence similarity was added when clustering was performed within HLA-allele-positive subsets. Repertoires with fewer than 30,000 or more than 120,000 public chains were left out of co-occurrence clustering, as were a few repertoires with anomalous nucleotide sharing. TCRdb re-hosts the immuneACCESS table, in-frame sequences only. Its copies lack some clones; in the studies checked, an unresolved V gene accounts for under half of them, and the cause for the rest is not known. That table gives V, J and clone size, and the DNA gave D and trimming. The sample includes around 200,000 clones, with less than 90% observed a single time. The ten most abundant clones make up over 1.5% of the sample.

The data originate from a study of cytomegalovirus exposure and HLA in healthy donors (dated by TCRdb to about 2017). Regarding the study in general: An earlier analysis of roughly 500 of the donors reported 250 to 300 Gb of sequence data and about 100 million unique TCR beta sequences from 150 million to 200 million T cells. An early release covering over 500 HLA-typed donors comprised approximately 290 gigabases of sequencing data and roughly 85 million unique TCR sequences. Of the roughly 400 genotyped donors, approximately 80% fell in the genetic ancestry cluster associated with self-reported Caucasian donors. The aim of the study was to test whether cataloging public T cell receptors could identify signatures of past pathogen exposure. Using immunosequencing, the study profiled T cell repertoires from some 670 subjects and related those repertoires to cytomegalovirus serostatus. In addition to the first cohort of 666 subjects, a separate validation cohort of 120 different subjects was used. The study combined high-throughput TCR immunosequencing, statistical association of individual TCRs with disease status, and machine learning to predict cytomegalovirus infection status. In a later analysis, previously published TCR beta repertoires from 666 donors were re-analyzed and high-resolution HLA genotyping was added so that TCR occurrence patterns could be studied. In the later analysis, no new phenotypic data were used to find candidate immune exposures; instead, reliance was placed on TCR beta sequences and their occurrence across donors. An earlier analysis of about 620 of the donors applied high-throughput TCR beta sequencing to assess whether each TCR beta V gene segment acted as functional or pseudogenic. Alongside the repertoire data, information on donor age, sex, ethnicity and CMV serostatus was compiled. A later genetic analysis used genome-wide SNP genotypes for about 60% of the roughly 670 donors, treating that subset as a discovery cohort. All discovery cohort repertoires had been generated using a single sequencing platform. Class I and class II HLA loci were covered by the typing at four-digit resolution. The number of typed donors differed by locus: about 620-640 for A, B, C, DRB1 and DQB1; 522 for DQA1; around 610 for DPA1; and approximately 450 for DPB1. Because of strong linkage in the cohort, roughly five DR-DQ haplotypes were treated as single units for association and clustering. Among 398 genotyped donors of the cohort, an average of 235,054 unique TCR beta nucleotide sequences were sequenced per donor, roughly 18% of them non-productive. Broader findings and caveats from the paper: The study gave a list of 150 to 200 TCR beta chains associated with cytomegalovirus. Strong co-occurrence of HLA alleles, especially DR and DQ, made assigning TCR associations to individual alleles difficult. Because the 87-base-pair reads could not distinguish some IMGT-functional V segments, including TRBV6-2 and TRBV6-3, those segments were excluded. According to a later analysis, most CMV-associated TCR beta chains appeared to be HLA-restricted, and the HLA associations seemed to be driven largely by CMV exposure. In vitro tests confirmed that a few of the cytomegalovirus-associated TCR beta chains recognize cytomegalovirus antigens. The only immune exposure information available for the cohort was CMV serostatus. HLA typing was unavailable for some donors at each locus, so association tests used only the typed subset. In both the original and validation cohorts, the classifier was reported to diagnose cytomegalovirus status with high specificity and sensitivity. Compared with equally common non-associated chains, HLA-associated TCR beta chains in a later analysis were more clonally expanded and had lower generation probabilities. According to a later analysis, parvovirus B19, influenza, CMV and Epstein-Barr virus appeared linked to several top co-occurrence clusters. A later analysis found that TCR association rates varied across HLA loci, with DRB1 alleles showing the most associated TCRs and HLA-C alleles the fewest. In a later analysis, around 15,000 TCR beta sequences were associated with specific HLA alleles at a false discovery rate of 0.05. Presence/absence analyses assumed roughly uniform sequencing depth across donors, an assumption that may not hold. Correlated functional status among segregating V segments might reflect linkage disequilibrium, but an unknown experimental factor could not be ruled out. In an earlier analysis of a few hundred of the donors, most TCR beta V segments were observed in productive rearrangements about 90% or about 30% of the time, broadly matching IMGT annotations. Only TCR beta chains were sequenced in this cohort, and the absence of alpha or paired-chain data limited detectable features. While some public TCRs were present in many individuals, most TCR sequences turned up only very rarely across donors. Because counts were too low, around 17 rarely observed V segments, including chromosome 9 orphons, were left out of the earlier analysis of several hundred of the donors. According to the authors, the approach could potentially be generalized to other disease states and immunological phenotypes. A further reported finding was that TCR beta sequences accurately predicted the HLA-A and HLA-B alleles for most subjects in the first cohort. Compared with the approximately 710-donor mean, donors in an Asian-associated ancestry cluster had fewer N-insertions in productive TCRs, according to a later genetic analysis. An association between a missense DCLRE1C variant and V-gene and J-gene trimming of TCR beta chains was found in a later genetic analysis and replicated in an independent cohort. A cluster of highly shared sequence variants was judged likely to be a technical artifact of the sequencing pipeline.

This sequence originates from a man aged 50 or older in good health and CMV-seronegative. The receptor chain draws on TRBV7-9 and TRBJ2-7, and 7 junctional nucleotides match TRBD1. Material for sequencing was PBMCs. The CDR3 protein is CASSYSTGTARSYEQYF. The DNA reads TGTGCCAGCAGCTATTCTACCGGGACAGCACGCTCCTACGAGCAGTACTTC.